Below are 8 T cell receptor beta chains sequenced from a single sample in a study of cytomegalovirus exposure and HLA in healthy donors. 60 Vbeta and 13 Jbeta primers were used in PCR. Profiling relied on immunoSEQ multiplex PCR, and the TCRdb table lists in-frame clones only, not all of them. The sample lists about 180,000 clones, just under 85% occurring once. Sequencing was done on a sample of PBMCs. The receptors derive from a girl aged 10-17 years in good health and CMV-seropositive.

J is TRBJ2-5 and V is TRBV9, with a tentative D call TRBD2 (5 bases). The CDR3 spans 12 residues. The germline V gene encodes CDR1 SGDLS and CDR2 YYNGEE. The V end lost 7 bases, the J end lost 5 bases, and 12 bases lay between the germline ends. Here the CDR3 DNA reads TGTGCCAGCGGCAGGTCGGGGGAGACCCAGTACTTC. Encoded protein: CASGRSGETQYF.

The CDR3 reads CASSPGWGVYEQYF. In DNA form, the CDR3 reads TGTGCCAGTAGTCCAGGATGGGGGGTTTACGAGCAGTACTTC. This sequence joins TRBV19 and TRBJ2-5; D possibly corresponds to TRBD2 (6 bases). The J call may be wrong; the DNA end is better matched by TRBJ2-7. CDR3 length: 14 residues. CDR1 is LNHDA, CDR2 SQIVND, per germline (reference sequence).

The V and J genes are TRBV15 and TRBJ2-7, with a tentative D call TRBD2 (5 bases). The CDR3 length is 16 residues. Germline CDR1 and CDR2: LNHNV and YYDKDF (reference sequence). V gave up 3 bases and J gave up 3 bases, with 18 bases separating them. The CDR3 protein is CATSSQKGPAGYEQYF. The CDR3 nucleotides read TGTGCCACCAGCAGCCAAAAAGGCCCCGCGGGCTACGAGCAGTACTTC.

The V gene is TRBV5-4, the J gene TRBJ2-7; maybe TRBD1 (6 bases). Germline V lookup: CDR1 SGHNT, CDR2 YYREEE (reference sequence). The CDR3 totals 15 residues. Trimming shortened V by 1 base and J by 2 bases, and 13 bases separated the two germline ends. The CDR3, as DNA: TGTGCCAGCAGCTTGCCCGACAGGTTACCCTACGAGCAGTACTTC. Translating it yields CASSLPDRLPYEQYF.

A remark on this clone: At one end the junction does not follow the germline gene, possibly because of a read error. The chain has TRBV7-9 and TRBJ2-3; maybe TRBD2 (6 bases). In germline, CDR1 is SEHNR, CDR2 FQNEAQ (reference sequence). CDR3 size: 16 residues. CDR3 sequence (DNA): TGTTCCAGCAGTCCCGAAGCGGGCCCCGACACAGATACGCAGTATTTT. Its translation: CSSSPEAGPDTDTQYF.

This clone appeared a single time. V and J are TRBV6-4 and TRBJ2-3; TRBD2 matches 7 bases. CDR3 size: 15 residues. Germline values: CDR1 MRHNA, CDR2 SNTAGT. V lost 5 bases and J lost 0; bases outside the gene matches: 5. This CDR3 reads CASSPGGGSTDTQYF. Written as DNA, the CDR3 is TGTGCCAGCAGTCCTGGCGGGGGTAGCACAGATACGCAGTATTTT.

The rearrangement joins TRBV11-2 to TRBJ1-2; D gene unclear. CDR3 length equals 13 residues. Trimming pared 5 bases from V and 8 bases from J, leaving 15 bases between. Germline V gives CDR1 SGHAT, CDR2 FQNNGV. The CDR3 bases are TGTGCCAGCAGCCCGCGGTTCTCTAGCGGCTACACCTTC. This sequence encodes CASSPRFSSGYTF.

The chain recombines TRBV9 with TRBJ2-5; unclear D gene. CDR1 is SGDLS and CDR2 is YYNGEE in the germline V gene. The CDR3 runs 15 residues. The ends were cut back, 2 bases at V and 0 bases at J, with 11 bases in the middle. The CDR3, as DNA: TGTGCCAGCAGCGTTACCCATGCGTACCAAGAGACCCAGTACTTC. The encoded protein is CASSVTHAYQETQYF.